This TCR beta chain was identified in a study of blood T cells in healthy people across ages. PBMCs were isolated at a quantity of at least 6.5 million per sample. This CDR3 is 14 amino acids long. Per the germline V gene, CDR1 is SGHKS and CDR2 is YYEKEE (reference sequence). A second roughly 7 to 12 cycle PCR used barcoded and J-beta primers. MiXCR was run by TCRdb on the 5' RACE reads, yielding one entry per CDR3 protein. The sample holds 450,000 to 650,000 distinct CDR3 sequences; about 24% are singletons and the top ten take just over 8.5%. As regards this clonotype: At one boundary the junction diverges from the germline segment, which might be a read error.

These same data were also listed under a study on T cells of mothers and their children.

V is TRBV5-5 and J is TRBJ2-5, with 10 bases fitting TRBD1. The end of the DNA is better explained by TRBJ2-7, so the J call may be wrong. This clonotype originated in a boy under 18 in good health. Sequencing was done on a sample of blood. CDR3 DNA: TGTGCCTGCAGCTTCGACAGGGGGCGATACGAGCAGTACTTC. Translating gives CACSFDRGRYEQYF.